This TCR beta chain was profiled in a study of cytomegalovirus exposure and HLA in healthy donors (dated by TCRdb to about 2017). About the investigation overall: A later analysis indicated that the 120 or so validation repertoires were generated on the platform also employed for the approximately 670 repertoires of the first cohort. The aim of the study was to test whether cataloging public T cell receptors could identify signatures of past pathogen exposure. A separate validation cohort of approximately 130 different subjects was used in addition to the roughly 700-subject first cohort. To predict cytomegalovirus infection status, the study combined high-throughput TCR immunosequencing, statistical association of individual TCRs with disease status, and machine learning.

Separate from the approximately 700-subject first cohort, the validation cohort of 120 subjects was the group to which the donors belonged. Library construction relied on the immunoSEQ multiplex PCR assay. The study's processing was this. A statistical classification framework was developed to diagnose cytomegalovirus status using the catalog of TCR beta chain sequences. TCRdb took over this immuneACCESS table, retaining in-frame rearrangements with V and J assigned. Such tables are incomplete; in checked studies, under half of the missing clones stem from an unresolved V gene, and the remainder is unexplained. For V, J and clone size, that table is used; D and trimming come from the DNA. The sample table records 300,000 to 400,000 clones; 70% to 90% of these occur just once. Together, the top ten hold over 0.75% of the sample. Paper-wide results and their limitations: The validation cohort had no HLA typing available for a later analysis, so co-occurrence within that cohort was assessed over all 110 or so repertoires. According to the authors, the approach could potentially be generalized to other disease states and immunological phenotypes. Three of the identified cytomegalovirus-associated TCR beta chains were confirmed in vitro to be specific for cytomegalovirus antigens. Most TCR sequences were seen in very few donors, while some public TCRs were found in many individuals. In a later analysis, TCRs clustered in the first cohort were found to also tend to co-occur in the 120 or so validation repertoires, with approximately 94% of cluster scores above 0. A total of 150 to 200 TCR beta chains were listed by the study as associated with cytomegalovirus. The classifier was reported to diagnose cytomegalovirus status with high specificity and sensitivity in both the original and validation cohorts.

Measured from the cysteine to the phenylalanine, the CDR3 is 12 residues long. CDR3 DNA is the only sequence kept; it has 36 bases, read in frame from the first base. Sequences MDHEN (CDR1) and SYDVKM (CDR2) are obtained from the germline V gene. At the junction V is shortened by 8 bases and J by 7 bases, with 15 bases in between. For this clone: Its antigen specificity is not known. Qualities for individual bases were not recorded, and no much larger clone is one base off.

Rearrangement joined TRBV28 to TRBJ2-7, with a tentative D gene TRBD2 over 5 matching bases. The sequence was obtained from a young woman in good health and CMV-seronegative. What was sequenced was PBMCs. This receptor has the CDR3 CASSKGAREQYF. The DNA reads TGTGCCAGCTCGAAGGGAGCGCGGGAGCAGTACTTC.